A selection of T cell receptor beta chains follows, all from one sample in a study of T cell responses to AZD1222 COVID-19 vaccine. The assay was immunoSEQ multiplex PCR, and TCRdb's table has in-frame clones only and misses some. Among approximately 150,000 clones, roughly 89% were seen once, and the ten largest hold about 1.8%. The input for sequencing was peripheral blood, taken 28 days after the second AZD1222 dose. The receptors were sampled from an adult who received the AZD1222 COVID-19 vaccine. The CDR3 runs from the conserved cysteine through the conserved F or W. The D gene is left open where the match is weak. Clone size is not always given. Where it is, it says once, few, many or a class for expanded clones.

V gene: TRBV5-6
clone size: .
D gene: .
J gene: TRBJ1-1
CDR3 DNA: TGTGCCAGCAGCTTGATGACAGAAGCTTTCTTT
CDR3 protein: CASSLMTEAFF

V gene: TRBV2
clone size: .
D gene: .
J gene: TRBJ2-5
CDR3 DNA: TGTGCCAGTCGGTGGGGGGCTGGGGAGACCCAGTACTTC
CDR3 protein: CASRWGAGETQYF

V gene: TRBV9
clone size: .
D gene: .
J gene: TRBJ1-5
CDR3 DNA: TGTGCCAGCAGCTCGGCAGATAGCAATCAGCCCCAGCATTTT
CDR3 protein: CASSSADSNQPQHF

V gene: TRBV7-9
clone size: .
D gene: .
J gene: TRBJ2-3
CDR3 DNA: TGTGCCAGCAGCTTAGCCACGGGGACAGATACGCAGTATTTT
CDR3 protein: CASSLATGTDTQYF

V gene: TRBV28
clone size: .
D gene: .
J gene: TRBJ1-4
CDR3 DNA: TGTGCCAGCAGTTTATCGGGGGGCGTTGAAAAACTGTTTTTT
CDR3 protein: CASSLSGGVEKLFF

V gene: TRBV4-3
clone size: .
D gene: .
J gene: TRBJ2-7
CDR3 DNA: TGCGCCAGCAGCCAAGATGGGCGCGGCGAGCAGTACTTC
CDR3 protein: CASSQDGRGEQYF

V gene: TRBV30
clone size: .
D gene: TRBD1
J gene: TRBJ1-2
CDR3 DNA: TGTGCCTGGAGGAGTCGGACAGGCTATGGCTACACCTTC
CDR3 protein: CAWRSRTGYGYTF

V gene: TRBV24-1
clone size: .
D gene: TRBD1
J gene: TRBJ2-1
CDR3 DNA: TGTGCCACCAGTGATCCAGACAGGGATGAGCAGTTCTTC
CDR3 protein: CATSDPDRDEQFF

V gene: TRBV7-8
clone size: .
D gene: .
J gene: TRBJ1-1
CDR3 DNA: TGTGCCAGCAGCTTAAAACTGATGAACACTGAAGCTTTCTTT
CDR3 protein: CASSLKLMNTEAFF

V gene: TRBV5-1
clone size: .
D gene: .
J gene: TRBJ1-2
CDR3 DNA: TGCGCCAGCAGCTTTAAGGGATTAGACTATGGCTACACCTTC
CDR3 protein: CASSFKGLDYGYTF

V gene: TRBV5-1
clone size: once
D gene: .
J gene: TRBJ1-1
CDR3 DNA: TGCGCCAGCAGCTTGGCCACTGACAGCACTGAAGCTTTCTTT
CDR3 protein: CASSLATDSTEAFF

V gene: TRBV11-2
clone size: few
D gene: .
J gene: TRBJ2-7
CDR3 DNA: TGTGCCAGCAGCTTAGGACCGGGGGTCTACGAGCAGTACTTC
CDR3 protein: CASSLGPGVYEQYF

V gene: TRBV5-4
clone size: .
D gene: .
J gene: TRBJ1-2
CDR3 DNA: TGTGCCAGCAGCTTGGACAGGGAGAACTATGGCTACACCTTC
CDR3 protein: CASSLDRENYGYTF

V gene: TRBV5-1
clone size: .
D gene: TRBD1
J gene: TRBJ2-5
CDR3 DNA: TGCGCCAGCAGCTTGGCGGGGACAGGTCAAGGGACCCAGTACTTC
CDR3 protein: CASSLAGTGQGTQYF

V gene: TRBV14
clone size: .
D gene: TRBD1
J gene: TRBJ1-6
CDR3 DNA: TGTGCCAGCAGCCAAGTGGACAGGGGCGTTTGGCGGTCCTATAATTCACCCCTCCACTTT
CDR3 protein: CASSQVDRGVWRSYNSPLHF

V gene: TRBV5-1
clone size: .
D gene: .
J gene: TRBJ2-1
CDR3 DNA: TGCGCCAGCAGCTTGGATTGGGGACTGGACTACAATGAGCAGTTCTTC
CDR3 protein: CASSLDWGLDYNEQFF

V gene: TRBV21-1
clone size: .
D gene: .
J gene: TRBJ1-1
CDR3 DNA: TGTGCCAGCAGCAACGGAAGCTCCCGAAGGGTGAACACTGAAGCTTTCTTT
CDR3 protein: CASSNGSSRRVNTEAFF

V gene: TRBV7-8
clone size: .
D gene: .
J gene: TRBJ2-7
CDR3 DNA: TGTGCCAGCAGCAAACAAACCGGGACAATGGATAGGGAGCAGTACTTC
CDR3 protein: CASSKQTGTMDREQYF

V gene: TRBV19
clone size: .
D gene: .
J gene: TRBJ2-6
CDR3 DNA: TGTGCCAGTAGTGGGCGAGGCAGGGCGTTGGCTGGGGCCAACGTCCTGACTTTC
CDR3 protein: CASSGRGRALAGANVLTF

V gene: TRBV24-1
clone size: .
D gene: .
J gene: TRBJ1-2
CDR3 DNA: TGTGCCACCAGTGATTTGTATGGCTACACCTTC
CDR3 protein: CATSDLYGYTF

V gene: TRBV27
clone size: once
D gene: .
J gene: TRBJ2-3
CDR3 DNA: TGTGCCAGCAGTTCCTTAAGAGGAATTTCCACAGATACGCAGTATTTT
CDR3 protein: CASSSLRGISTDTQYF

V gene: TRBV6-5
clone size: .
D gene: .
J gene: TRBJ2-7
CDR3 DNA: TGTGCCAGCAGCCCGGGATCCTACTACGAGCAGTACTTC
CDR3 protein: CASSPGSYYEQYF

V gene: TRBV7-2
clone size: .
D gene: .
J gene: TRBJ2-3
CDR3 DNA: TGTGCCAGCAGCTTAGGAAGTGGCGGGAACACAGATACGCAGTATTTT
CDR3 protein: CASSLGSGGNTDTQYF

V gene: TRBV6-4
clone size: .
D gene: .
J gene: TRBJ2-5
CDR3 DNA: TGTGCCAGCAGTGACCTACCTTTCTCGGAGACCCAGTACTTC
CDR3 protein: CASSDLPFSETQYF

V gene: TRBV30
clone size: .
D gene: TRBD2
J gene: TRBJ2-1
CDR3 DNA: TGTGCCTGGAGTGGTGGGAGGGCCGATGAGCAGTTCTTC
CDR3 protein: CAWSGGRADEQFF

V gene: TRBV10-3
clone size: .
D gene: TRBD2
J gene: TRBJ2-7
CDR3 DNA: TGTGCCATCAGTGAGCCCATGGGTATAGCGGGAGGCCGTGCGATCTTGTACTTC
CDR3 protein: CAISEPMGIAGGRAILYF

V gene: TRBV28
clone size: .
D gene: TRBD1
J gene: TRBJ2-3
CDR3 DNA: TGTGCCAGCAGTTCCCCGGGACAGCCCGCAGATACGCAGTATTTT
CDR3 protein: CASSSPGQPADTQYF

V gene: TRBV3-1/TRBV3-2
clone size: .
D gene: .
J gene: TRBJ1-1
CDR3 DNA: TGTGCCAGCAGCCTGAGTCAGCCGAGGACTGAAGCTTTCTTT
CDR3 protein: CASSLSQPRTEAFF

V gene: TRBV30
clone size: .
D gene: .
J gene: TRBJ1-5
CDR3 DNA: TGTGCCTGGAGTGTAGGGGGAGACATCCGAAGAAATCAGCCCCAGCATTTT
CDR3 protein: CAWSVGGDIRRNQPQHF

V gene: TRBV19
clone size: .
D gene: .
J gene: TRBJ2-2
CDR3 DNA: TGTGCCAGTAGTATCAGTAGGGTCAGGGATGATTCAGGGACCGGGGAGCTGTTTTTT
CDR3 protein: CASSISRVRDDSGTGELFF

V gene: TRBV7-9
clone size: .
D gene: .
J gene: TRBJ2-7
CDR3 DNA: TGTGCCGGTGGGGTGGCGGGGTCCTACGAGCAGTACTTC
CDR3 protein: CAGGVAGSYEQYF

V gene: TRBV18
clone size: .
D gene: TRBD1
J gene: TRBJ2-7
CDR3 DNA: TGTGCCAGCTCACTTACACAGGGGGCGACCTACGAGCAGTACTTC
CDR3 protein: CASSLTQGATYEQYF

V gene: TRBV6-5
clone size: .
D gene: .
J gene: TRBJ1-6
CDR3 DNA: TGTGCCAGCAGGGGATCCCGGGGCGCCTCTTCACCCCTCCACTTT
CDR3 protein: CASRGSRGASSPLHF